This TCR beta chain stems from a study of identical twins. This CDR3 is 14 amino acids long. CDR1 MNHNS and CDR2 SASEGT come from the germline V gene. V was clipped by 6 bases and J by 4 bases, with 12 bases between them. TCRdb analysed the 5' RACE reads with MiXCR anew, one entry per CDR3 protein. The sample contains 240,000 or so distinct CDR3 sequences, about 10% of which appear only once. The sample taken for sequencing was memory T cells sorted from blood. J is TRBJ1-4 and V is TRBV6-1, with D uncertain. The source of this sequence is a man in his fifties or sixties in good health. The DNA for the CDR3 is TGTGCCAGCAGGATAGACGGCCTTAATGAAAAACTGTTTTTT. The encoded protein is CASRIDGLNEKLFF.